Included here is one T cell receptor (beta chain) sequence, with context. Its target is not known. Clones were sequenced by immunoSEQ multiplex PCR, and TCRdb holds only the in-frame ones, with some missing. The sample contains roughly 39,000 clones, approximately 90% of which appear only once. The data originate from a study of OX40 agonist ivuxolimab in advanced cancers. Study information: Cohort: around 83% men, mean age 60, aged about 23 to 79.

In germline, CDR1 is SGHNT, CDR2 YYREEE (reference sequence). The CDR3 has 15 residues. J lost 1 base, V lost 4 bases, and 7 bases had no gene match. Notes on the study in general: The mean number of expanded clones was higher in CD8+ T cells than in CD4+. At doses 0.1 to 3.0 mg/kg, CD4+ and CD8+ clones expanded. Among expanded peripheral T cells, antigen specificity went undetermined.

This clonotype was obtained from an adult with an advanced solid tumor such as melanoma, head and neck, liver or kidney cancer. The rearrangement uses TRBV5-4 and TRBJ2-7; 8 bases fit TRBD2. Specimen: CD4+ or CD8+ T cells sorted from blood, collected in a trial of the OX40 agonist ivuxolimab. CDR3 DNA: TGTGCCAGCAGCCCGAGCGGGAGTAGGTCCTACGAGCAGTACTTC. This encodes CASSPSGSRSYEQYF.